This TCR beta chain originates from a study of T cell responses to AZD1222 COVID-19 vaccine (dated by TCRdb to the early 2020s). Regarding the research as a whole: Because spike-specific TCR depth and breadth did not differ between the two schedules, AZD1222 recipients who got a second dose at roughly 4 weeks were pooled with those who got a second dose at roughly 12 weeks. A total of more than 230 trial participants underwent TCR sequencing, of whom about 200 received two doses of AZD1222 and roughly 25 received two doses of the MenACWY control vaccine. Enrollment into the trials was organized by age into subgroups of 18-55, 56-69 and 70-plus years, and those subgroups contained around 150, 28 and 57 TCR-sequenced participants, respectively. What the work shows at the level of the full study, not this receptor alone: The 56-69-year group was small, and its depth increase did not reach significance, likely because of low power. Participants were mostly white British, with more females than males. The authors suggested clonal diversity may have been underestimated. Reportedly, almost half of the unique spike-specific TCRs recognized epitopes lying outside the regions that are mutated in the B.1.351 and B.1.1.7 variants. The vaccine-associated CD4 TCRs covered the entire spike protein, and the dominant responses fell in regions 160-218 and 743-854. After two AZD1222 doses, both the breadth and the depth of spike-specific TCRs were significantly higher than at day 0 and than in MenACWY recipients. Conclusions about previously exposed vaccinees are limited, since just five to seven AZD1222 recipients were seropositive for SARS-CoV-2 at baseline. Because no day 14 peak-response samples were available, repertoires were characterized only after the peak T cell response.

The germline V gene (reference sequence) gives CDR1 as MNHEY and CDR2 as SMNVEV. CDR3 length: 17 amino acids, cysteine to phenylalanine. The kept DNA is CDR3 alone, 51 bases in frame from the first base. Cut back by 3 bases and 7 bases, the V and J ends lie 24 bases apart. As concerns this clone: Its antigen is still unknown. No clone much larger than this one lies a single base away; base qualities are absent.

Sample time point, as interpreted from the label and publication: baseline before first vaccination. Samples from vaccinated people were obtained from the UK trials COV001 and COV002, which included a single-blind randomized controlled phase 2/3 trial of AZD1222 (ChAdOx1 nCoV-19) in healthy adults. Trial participant PBMC samples were collected at day 0 and day 28 after the second dose for TCRbeta chain sequencing. The CDR3 regions of human TCRbeta chains were analyzed by immunosequencing. Under the source paper's analysis protocol: Repertoire TCRs were matched against a reference library of SARS-CoV-2-specific TCRs generated with the MIRA antigen-specificity platform. Breadth was defined as the fraction of unique TCRs that were SARS-CoV-2-associated. Depth was defined as the fraction of total T cells that were SARS-CoV-2-associated. Using the MIRA data, each spike-specific TCR was assigned both to the spike region to which the TCR was reactive and to a CD4 or CD8 class. Log10-transformed breadth and depth values were compared by one-way ANOVA with Sidak's multiple comparisons tests. Held by TCRdb, this immuneACCESS table contains in-frame sequences only and omits some clones. Under half of the omission traces to an unresolved V gene where checked; the cause of the rest is unknown. Clonal size and the V and J genes are those of that table, whereas D and trimming came from the DNA. Across this sample there are 120,000 to 150,000 clones, with roughly 90% seen only once. The ten most abundant clones make up 1.1% to 1.5% of the sample.

The chain links TRBV27 with TRBJ1-2, with TRBD1 tentatively as D gene (6 bases match). This sequence originates from an adult in good health. Sequenced here: peripheral blood, sampled on day 0 of AZD1222 vaccination. The CDR3 loop reads CASSFKGRTAPGFGYTF. The DNA is TGTGCCAGCAGTTTTAAGGGGCGGACAGCCCCTGGGTTTGGCTACACCTTC.